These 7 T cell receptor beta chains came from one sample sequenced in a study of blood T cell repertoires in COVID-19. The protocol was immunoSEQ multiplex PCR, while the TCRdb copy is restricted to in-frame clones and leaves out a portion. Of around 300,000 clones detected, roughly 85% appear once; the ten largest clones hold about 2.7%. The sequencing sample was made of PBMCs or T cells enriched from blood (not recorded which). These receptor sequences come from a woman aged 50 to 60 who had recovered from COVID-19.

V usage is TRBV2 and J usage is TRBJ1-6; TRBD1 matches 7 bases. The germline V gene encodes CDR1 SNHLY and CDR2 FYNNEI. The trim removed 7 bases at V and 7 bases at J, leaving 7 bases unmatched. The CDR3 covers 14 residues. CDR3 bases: TGTGCCAGCACGGAGGGGGCGCAAAATTCACCCCTCCACTTT. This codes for CASTEGAQNSPLHF.

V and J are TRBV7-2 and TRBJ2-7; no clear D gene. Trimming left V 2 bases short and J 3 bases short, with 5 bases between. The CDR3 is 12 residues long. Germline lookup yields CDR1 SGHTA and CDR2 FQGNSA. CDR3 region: CASSLQFYEQYF. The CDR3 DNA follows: TGTGCCAGCAGCTTACAGTTCTACGAGCAGTACTTC.

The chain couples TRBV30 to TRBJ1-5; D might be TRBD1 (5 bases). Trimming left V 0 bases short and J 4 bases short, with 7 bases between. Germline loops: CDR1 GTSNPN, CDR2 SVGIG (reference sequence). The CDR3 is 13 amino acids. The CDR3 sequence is CAWSVSGNQPQHF. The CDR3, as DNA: TGTGCCTGGAGTGTGTCAGGGAATCAGCCCCAGCATTTT.

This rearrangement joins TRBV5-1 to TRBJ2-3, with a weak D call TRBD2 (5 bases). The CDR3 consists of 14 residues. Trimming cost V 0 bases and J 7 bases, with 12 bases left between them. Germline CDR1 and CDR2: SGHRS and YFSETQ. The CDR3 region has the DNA TGCGCCAGCAGCTTGGCCGAACTAGTAAATACGCAGTATTTT. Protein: CASSLAELVNTQYF.

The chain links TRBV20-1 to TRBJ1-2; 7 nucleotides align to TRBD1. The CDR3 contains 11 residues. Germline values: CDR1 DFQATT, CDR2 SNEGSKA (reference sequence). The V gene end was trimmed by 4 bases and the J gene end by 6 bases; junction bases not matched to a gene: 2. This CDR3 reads CSAKDRDGYTF. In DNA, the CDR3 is TGCAGTGCTAAAGACAGGGATGGCTACACCTTC.

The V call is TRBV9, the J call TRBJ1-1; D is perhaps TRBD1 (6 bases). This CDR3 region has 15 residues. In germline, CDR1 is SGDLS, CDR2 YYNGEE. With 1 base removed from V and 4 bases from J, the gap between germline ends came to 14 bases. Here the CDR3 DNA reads TGTGCCAGCAGCGTACAAGGGCAGGGGATCACTGAAGCTTTCTTT. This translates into CASSVQGQGITEAFF.

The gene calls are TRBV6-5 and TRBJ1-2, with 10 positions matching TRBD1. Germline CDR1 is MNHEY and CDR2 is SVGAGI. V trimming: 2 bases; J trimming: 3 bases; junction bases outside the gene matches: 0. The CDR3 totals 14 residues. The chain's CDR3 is CASSYGQGDYGYTF. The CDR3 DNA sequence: TGTGCCAGCAGTTACGGACAGGGGGACTATGGCTACACCTTC.